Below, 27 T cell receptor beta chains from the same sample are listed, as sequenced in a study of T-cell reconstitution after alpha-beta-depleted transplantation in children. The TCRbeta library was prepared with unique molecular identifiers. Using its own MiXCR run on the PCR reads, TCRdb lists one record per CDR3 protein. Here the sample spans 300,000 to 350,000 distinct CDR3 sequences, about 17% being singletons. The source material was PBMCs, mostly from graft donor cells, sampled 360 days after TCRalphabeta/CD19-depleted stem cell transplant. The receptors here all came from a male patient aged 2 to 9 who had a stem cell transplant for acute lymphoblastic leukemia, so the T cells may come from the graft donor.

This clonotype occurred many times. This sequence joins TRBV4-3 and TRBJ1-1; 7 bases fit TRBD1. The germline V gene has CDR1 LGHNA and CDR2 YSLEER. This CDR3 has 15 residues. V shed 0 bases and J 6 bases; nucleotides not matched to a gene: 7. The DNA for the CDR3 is TGCGCCAGCAGCCAAGAGGCCCAGAGGGGGCCTGAAGCTTTCTTT. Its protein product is CASSQEAQRGPEAFF.

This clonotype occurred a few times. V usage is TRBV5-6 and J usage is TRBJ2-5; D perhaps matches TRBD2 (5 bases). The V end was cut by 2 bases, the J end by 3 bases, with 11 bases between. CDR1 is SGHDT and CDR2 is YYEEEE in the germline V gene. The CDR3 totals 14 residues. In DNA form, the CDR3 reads TGTGCCAGCAGCTTCTCCGGGATGAAAGAGACCCAGTACTTC. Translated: CASSFSGMKETQYF.

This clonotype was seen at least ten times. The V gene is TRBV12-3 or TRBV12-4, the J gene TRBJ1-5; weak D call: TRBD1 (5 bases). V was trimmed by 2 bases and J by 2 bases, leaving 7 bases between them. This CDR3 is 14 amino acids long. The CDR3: CASSLQGGNQPQHF. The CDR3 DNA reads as TGTGCCAGCAGTTTACAGGGCGGCAATCAGCCCCAGCATTTT.

CDR3 DNA: TGTGCCAGCAGCGAAACAGGGGTTTCCTCCTACGAGCAGTACTTC. Encoded protein: CASSETGVSSYEQYF. The genes are TRBV7-9 and TRBJ2-7, with 7 bases that match TRBD1. CDR3 size: 15 residues. V shed 5 bases and J 0 bases; nucleotides not matched to a gene: 7. Germline V gene lookup returns CDR1 SEHNR and CDR2 FQNEAQ (reference sequence).

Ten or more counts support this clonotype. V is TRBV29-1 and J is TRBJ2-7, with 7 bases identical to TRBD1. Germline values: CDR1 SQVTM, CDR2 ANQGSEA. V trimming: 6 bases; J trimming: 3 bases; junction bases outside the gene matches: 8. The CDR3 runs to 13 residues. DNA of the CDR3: TGCAGCGTCTACATAGCAGGGGGCTACGAGCAGTACTTC. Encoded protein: CSVYIAGGYEQYF.

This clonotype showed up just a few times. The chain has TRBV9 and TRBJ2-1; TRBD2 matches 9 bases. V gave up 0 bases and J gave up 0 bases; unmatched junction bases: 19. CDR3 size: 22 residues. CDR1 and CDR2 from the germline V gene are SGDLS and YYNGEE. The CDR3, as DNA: TGTGCCAGCAGCGTAGTCCCTGGCTGGGTAGCGGGAGCCCTAAGCTCCTACAATGAGCAGTTCTTC. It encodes CASSVVPGWVAGALSSYNEQFF.

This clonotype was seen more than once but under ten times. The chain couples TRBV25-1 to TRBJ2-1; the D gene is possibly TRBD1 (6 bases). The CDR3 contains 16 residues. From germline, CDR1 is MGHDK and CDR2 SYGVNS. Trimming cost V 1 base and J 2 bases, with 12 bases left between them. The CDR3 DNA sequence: TGTGCCAGCAGTGAATCGGGCAGGGGAGCCTACAATGAGCAGTTCTTC. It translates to CASSESGRGAYNEQFF.

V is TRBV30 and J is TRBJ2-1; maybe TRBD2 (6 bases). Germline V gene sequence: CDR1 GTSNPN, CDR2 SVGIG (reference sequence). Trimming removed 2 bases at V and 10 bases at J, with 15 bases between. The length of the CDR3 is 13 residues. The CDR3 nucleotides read TGTGCCTGGAGTTTCGGGGAGGCCCGCGAGCAGTTCTTC. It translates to CAWSFGEAREQFF.

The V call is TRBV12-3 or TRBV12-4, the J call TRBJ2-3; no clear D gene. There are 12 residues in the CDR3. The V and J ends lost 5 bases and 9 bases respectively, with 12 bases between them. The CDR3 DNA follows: TGTGCCAGCAGTCCCTCCTACATGACGCAGTATTTT. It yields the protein CASSPSYMTQYF.

CDR3 nucleotide sequence: TGTGCCAGCTCACCGACGGGACAGGGAACTGGAAACACCATATATTTT. Translating it yields CASSPTGQGTGNTIYF. The rearrangement links TRBV18 to TRBJ1-3; TRBD1 agrees at 9 bases. The CDR3 totals 16 residues. Germline loops: CDR1 KGHSH, CDR2 LQKENI. With 3 bases clipped from V and 2 bases from J, the junction kept 5 bases outside the gene matches.

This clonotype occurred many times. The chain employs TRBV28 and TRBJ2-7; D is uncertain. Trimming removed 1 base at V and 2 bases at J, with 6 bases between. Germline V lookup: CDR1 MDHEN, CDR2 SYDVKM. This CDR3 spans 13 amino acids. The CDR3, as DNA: TGTGCCAGCAGTTTATCTAATCCCTACGAGCAGTACTTC. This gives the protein CASSLSNPYEQYF.

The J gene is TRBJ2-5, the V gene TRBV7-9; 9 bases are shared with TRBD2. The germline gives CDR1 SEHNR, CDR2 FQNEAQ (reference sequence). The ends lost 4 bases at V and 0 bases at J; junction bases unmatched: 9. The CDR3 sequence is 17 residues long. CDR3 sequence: CASSWPRGRGNQETQYF. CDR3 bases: TGTGCCAGCAGCTGGCCCCGCGGGAGGGGAAACCAAGAGACCCAGTACTTC. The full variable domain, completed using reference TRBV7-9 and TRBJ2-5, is DTGVSQNPRHKITKRGQNVTFRCDPISEHNRLYWYRQTLGQGPEFLTYFQNEAQLEKSRLLSDRFSAERPKGSFSTLEIQRTEQGDSAMYLCASSWPRGRGNQETQYFGPGTRLLVL.

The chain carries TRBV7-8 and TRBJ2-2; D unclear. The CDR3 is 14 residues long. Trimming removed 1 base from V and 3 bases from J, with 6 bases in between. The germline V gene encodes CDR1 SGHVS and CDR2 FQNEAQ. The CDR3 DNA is TGTGCCAGCAGCTTAGACCCCTACACCGGGGAGCTGTTTTTT. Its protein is CASSLDPYTGELFF.

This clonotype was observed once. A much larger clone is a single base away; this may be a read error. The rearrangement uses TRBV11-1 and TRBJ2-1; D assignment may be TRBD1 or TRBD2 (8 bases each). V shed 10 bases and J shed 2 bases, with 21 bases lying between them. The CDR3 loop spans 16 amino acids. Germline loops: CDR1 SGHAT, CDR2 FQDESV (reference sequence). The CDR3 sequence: CAISLAGQAPYNEQFF. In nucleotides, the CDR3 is TGTGCCATCAGTTTAGCGGGACAGGCTCCCTACAATGAGCAGTTCTTC.

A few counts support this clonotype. The chain's CDR3 is CASSQDWGLAVWSNEQFF. DNA for the CDR3: TGCGCCAGCAGCCAAGATTGGGGGCTAGCGGTGTGGTCCAATGAGCAGTTCTTC. The chain recombines TRBV4-3 with TRBJ2-1, with D possibly TRBD2 on 7 matching bases. There are 18 residues in the CDR3. Deletions cut 0 bases from V and 6 bases from J, with 21 bases between. CDR1 and CDR2 (germline): LGHNA, YSLEER.

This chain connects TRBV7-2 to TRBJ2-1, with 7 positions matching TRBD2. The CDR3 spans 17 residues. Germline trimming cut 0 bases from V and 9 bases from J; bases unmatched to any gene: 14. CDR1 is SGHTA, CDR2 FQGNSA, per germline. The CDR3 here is CASSLAPSGSTGGEQFF. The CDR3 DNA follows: TGTGCCAGCAGCTTAGCCCCTAGCGGCTCTACGGGGGGTGAGCAGTTCTTC. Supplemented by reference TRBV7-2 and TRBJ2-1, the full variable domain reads GAGVSQSPSNKVTEKGKDVELRCDPISGHTALYWYRQSLGQGLEFLIYFQGNSAPDKSGLPSDRFSAERTGGSVSTLTIQRTQQEDSAVYLCASSLAPSGSTGGEQFFGPGTRLTVL.

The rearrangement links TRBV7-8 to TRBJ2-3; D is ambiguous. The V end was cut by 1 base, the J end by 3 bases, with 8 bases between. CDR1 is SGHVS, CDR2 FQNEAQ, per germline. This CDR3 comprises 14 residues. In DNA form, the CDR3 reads TGTGCCAGCAGCTTAGTGATTGTTACAGATACGCAGTATTTT. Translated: CASSLVIVTDTQYF. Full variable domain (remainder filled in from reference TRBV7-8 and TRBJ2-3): GAGVSQSPRYKVAKRGQDVALRCDPISGHVSLFWYQQALGQGPEFLTYFQNEAQLDKSGLPSDRFFAERPEGSVSTLKIQRTQQEDSAVYLCASSLVIVTDTQYFGPGTRLTVL.

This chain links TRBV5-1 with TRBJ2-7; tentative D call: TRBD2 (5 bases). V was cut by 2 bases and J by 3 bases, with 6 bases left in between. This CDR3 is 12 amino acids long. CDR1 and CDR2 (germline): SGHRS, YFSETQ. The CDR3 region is CASSFDYYEQYF. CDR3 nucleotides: TGCGCCAGCAGCTTCGACTACTACGAGCAGTACTTC.

The CDR3 DNA reads TGCGCCAGCAGCCAAGCACCCTTAAGCACAGATACGCAGTATTTT. It specifies CASSQAPLSTDTQYF. V is TRBV4-1 and J is TRBJ2-3; D gene unclear. V was pared by 1 base and J by 0 bases, with 8 bases between. This CDR3 spans 15 amino acids. Per the germline V gene, CDR1 is MGHRA and CDR2 is YSYEKL.

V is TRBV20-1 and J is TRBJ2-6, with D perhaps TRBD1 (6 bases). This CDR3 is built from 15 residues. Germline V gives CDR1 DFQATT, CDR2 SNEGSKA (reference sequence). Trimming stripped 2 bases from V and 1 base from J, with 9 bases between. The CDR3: CSARNQGSGANVLTF. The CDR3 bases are TGCAGTGCTAGAAACCAGGGGTCTGGGGCCAACGTCCTGACTTTC.

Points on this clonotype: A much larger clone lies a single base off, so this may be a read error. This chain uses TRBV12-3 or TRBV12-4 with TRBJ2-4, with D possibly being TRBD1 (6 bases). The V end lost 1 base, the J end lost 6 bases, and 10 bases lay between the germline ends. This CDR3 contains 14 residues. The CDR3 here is CASSLGQALNIQYF. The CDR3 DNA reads TGTGCCAGCAGTTTAGGACAGGCTCTAAACATTCAGTACTTC.

CDR3: CASSFPGTSGRKPQYF. Written as DNA, the CDR3 is TGTGCCAGCAGCTTCCCCGGGACTAGCGGGAGAAAGCCCCAGTACTTC. J is TRBJ2-5 and V is TRBV5-6; TRBD2 aligns across 14 bases. J gave up 9 bases and V 2 bases, and 9 bases lay outside the gene matches. Germline assignment: CDR1 SGHDT and CDR2 YYEEEE. The CDR3 runs 16 residues.

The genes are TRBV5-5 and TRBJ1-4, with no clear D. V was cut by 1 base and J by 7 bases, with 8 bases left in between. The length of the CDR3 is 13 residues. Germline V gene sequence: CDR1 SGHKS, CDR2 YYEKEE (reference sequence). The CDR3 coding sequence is TGTGCCAGCAGCTTGTTGAGTCCTGAAAAACTGTTTTTT. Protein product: CASSLLSPEKLFF.

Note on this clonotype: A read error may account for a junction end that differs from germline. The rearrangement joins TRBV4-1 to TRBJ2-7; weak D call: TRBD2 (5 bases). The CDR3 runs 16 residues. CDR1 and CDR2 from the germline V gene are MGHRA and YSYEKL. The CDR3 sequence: CASSEEGGPPSNEQYF. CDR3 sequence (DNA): TGCGCCAGCAGCGAAGAAGGAGGCCCCCCCTCTAATGAGCAGTACTTC.

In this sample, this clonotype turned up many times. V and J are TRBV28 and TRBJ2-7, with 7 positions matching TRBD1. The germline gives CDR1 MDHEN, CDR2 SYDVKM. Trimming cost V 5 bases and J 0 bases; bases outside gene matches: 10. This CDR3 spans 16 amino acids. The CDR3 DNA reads TGTGCCAGCAGTACCATCTTCGACAGGGCCTCCTACGAGCAGTACTTC. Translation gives CASSTIFDRASYEQYF.

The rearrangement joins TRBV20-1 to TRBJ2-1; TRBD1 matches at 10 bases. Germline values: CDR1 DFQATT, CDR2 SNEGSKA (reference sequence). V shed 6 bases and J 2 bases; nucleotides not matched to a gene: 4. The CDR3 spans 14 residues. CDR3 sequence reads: CSARDRGTYNEQFF. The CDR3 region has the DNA TGCAGTGCCCGGGACAGGGGAACCTACAATGAGCAGTTCTTC.

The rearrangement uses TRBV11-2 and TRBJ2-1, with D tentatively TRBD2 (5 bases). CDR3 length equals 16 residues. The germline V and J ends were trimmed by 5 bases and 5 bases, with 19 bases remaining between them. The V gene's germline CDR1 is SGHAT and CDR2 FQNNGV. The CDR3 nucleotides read TGTGCCAGCAGCCCACCGGGAAGGGTTCCACACAATGAGCAGTTCTTC. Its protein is CASSPPGRVPHNEQFF.